The sequence of this TCR beta chain was determined in a study of metastatic and nonmetastatic thyroid tumors. TCRdb re-analyzed the PCR reads using MiXCR. Counted here are 25,000 to 35,000 clones, around 15% occurring once; the ten biggest clones make up about 4.5%. Prior to thyroid surgery, none of the patients had received any treatment. Regarding the study as a whole: Malignant thyroid tumors reportedly exceeded benign nodules significantly in TCR beta diversity, with the difference appearing in blood and tumor.

This clone was seen at least ten times. Its cognate antigen is unknown. CDR3 length: 15 amino acids. Germline-derived CDR1 and CDR2 are LGHNA and YNFKEQ. Trimming removed 0 bases from V and 6 bases from J, with 14 bases in between. V and J are TRBV4-2 and TRBJ1-2, with D possibly being TRBD1 (5 bases). The sample comprised blood. The receptor's source is a female donor with papillary thyroid cancer or a benign thyroid nodule (not recorded which). Some clones in this sample may be carry-over from other donors' samples. The CDR3 sequence is CASSQDRDSVHGYTF. The CDR3 coding sequence is TGTGCCAGCAGCCAAGATAGGGACTCAGTCCATGGCTACACCTTC.